These T cell receptor beta chains were read from a single sample in a study of control samples from healthy donors and cancer patients. Using immunoSEQ multiplex PCR, the repertoire was profiled, and TCRdb retains in-frame clones only, with some absent. This sample carries some 74,000 clones, about 83% of them seen once, and the ten largest clones take roughly 14%. The specimen sequenced was blood. The source of these receptors is a man aged 60 to 69 in good health. Both conserved end residues are part of each CDR3. The D gene is left open where the match is weak. For some rows the clone size is stated as once, few or many, or as a class when expanded; others skip it.

D,V,J,size,CDR3,DNA
TRBD1,TRBV28,TRBJ2-4,.,CASSFRDRVIMIQYF,TGTGCCAGCAGTTTCCGGGACAGGGTTATTATGATTCAGTACTTC
.,TRBV19,TRBJ1-5,.,CASRRDVSNQPQHF,TGTGCCAGTAGACGGGACGTTAGCAATCAGCCCCAGCATTTT
.,TRBV6-2/TRBV6-3,TRBJ1-1,few,CASSQGTEAFF,TGTGCCAGCAGTCAAGGCACTGAAGCTTTCTTT
TRBD1,TRBV29-1,TRBJ2-7,.,CSAGQGTYEQYF,TGCAGCGCGGGACAGGGAACGTACGAGCAGTACTTC
.,TRBV12-3/TRBV12-4,TRBJ1-5,.,CASSLLRRVPQHF,TGTGCCAGCAGTTTACTCCGTCGGGTGCCCCAGCATTTT
.,TRBV15,TRBJ2-3,.,CATSPTRPADTQYF,TGTGCCACCAGCCCCACTCGTCCCGCAGATACGCAGTATTTT
.,TRBV5-6,TRBJ1-1,.,CASSLGVKGTEAFF,TGTGCCAGCAGCTTGGGGGTTAAGGGAACTGAAGCTTTCTTT
.,TRBV9,TRBJ2-3,.,CASSLRAGGTDTQYF,TGTGCCAGCAGCCTTCGGGCTGGGGGCACAGATACGCAGTATTTT
TRBD1,TRBV13,TRBJ2-5,few,CASSEDRVRETQYF,TGTGCCAGCAGCGAGGACAGGGTAAGAGAGACCCAGTACTTC
TRBD2,TRBV30,TRBJ2-3,few,CAWSAGETDTQYF,TGTGCCTGGAGCGCGGGGGAAACAGATACGCAGTATTTT
TRBD1,TRBV13,TRBJ2-2,once,CASSIRDRGTGELFF,TGTGCCAGCAGCATCCGGGACAGGGGAACCGGGGAGCTGTTTTTT
.,TRBV19,TRBJ2-3,.,CASSNDRGSRDTQYF,TGTGCCAGTAGTAACGACAGAGGGTCGAGAGATACGCAGTATTTT
.,TRBV7-2,TRBJ2-1,once,CASSSRGEGTYNEQFF,TGTGCCAGCAGCTCAAGGGGAGAGGGGACCTACAATGAGCAGTTCTTC
.,TRBV4-3,TRBJ2-2,.,CASSQDRVGELFF,TGCGCCAGCAGCCAAGATCGGGTCGGGGAGCTGTTTTTT
.,TRBV18,TRBJ2-2,medium-sized,CASSPPTNTGELFF,TGTGCCAGCTCACCACCGACGAACACCGGGGAGCTGTTTTTT
.,TRBV21-1,TRBJ2-5,.,CASSKEEVDQETQYF,TGTGCCAGCAGCAAAGAAGAGGTAGACCAAGAGACCCAGTACTTC
TRBD1,TRBV19,TRBJ1-4,.,CASSTWDRRATWGEKLFF,TGTGCCAGTAGTACGTGGGACAGAAGGGCCACCTGGGGAGAAAAACTGTTTTTT
.,TRBV25-1,TRBJ2-7,once,CASSDGGYEQYF,TGTGCCAGCAGTGATGGGGGGTACGAGCAGTACTTC
TRBD2,TRBV3-1/TRBV3-2,TRBJ2-3,.,CASSQDIPRGVDTQYF,TGTGCCAGCAGCCAAGATATCCCCCGGGGGGTAGATACGCAGTATTTT
.,TRBV19,TRBJ2-1,.,CASKGYNEQFF,TGTGCCAGTAAGGGCTACAATGAGCAGTTCTTC
.,TRBV9,TRBJ1-6,few,CASSVEPHPARGSLHF,TGTGCCAGCAGCGTAGAACCACACCCCGCCCGAGGATCCCTCCACTTT
TRBD2,TRBV4-1,TRBJ2-3,.,CASSQDPGPAGAPDTQYF,TGCGCCAGCAGCCAAGATCCCGGGCCAGCGGGAGCCCCAGATACGCAGTATTTT
.,TRBV4-2,TRBJ2-3,.,CASSQVNTAPDTQYF,TGTGCCAGCAGCCAAGTCAACACTGCCCCAGATACGCAGTATTTT
TRBD2,TRBV10-3,TRBJ2-3,once,CAISAYSGRLADTQYF,TGTGCCATCAGTGCTTATAGCGGGAGATTAGCAGATACGCAGTATTTT
TRBD2,TRBV28,TRBJ2-1,.,CASSSPPSGRGNEQFF,TGTGCCAGCAGTTCACCCCCTAGCGGGAGAGGCAATGAGCAGTTCTTC
.,TRBV3-1/TRBV3-2,TRBJ1-2,.,CASSQERGNYGYTF,TGTGCCAGCAGCCAAGAACGGGGGAACTATGGCTACACCTTC
.,TRBV4-1,TRBJ1-4,.,CASSQDRKSTNEKLFF,TGCGCCAGCAGCCAAGACAGGAAGTCAACTAATGAAAAACTGTTTTTT
.,TRBV4-2,TRBJ1-4,.,CASSRGQSFDNEKLFF,TGTGCCAGCAGCCGCGGACAATCCTTTGATAATGAAAAACTGTTTTTT
TRBD2,TRBV6-5,TRBJ2-1,.,CASSYSRTSEINEQFF,TGTGCCAGCAGTTACTCCAGGACTAGCGAGATCAATGAGCAGTTCTTC